These 14 T cell receptor beta chains were all obtained from the same sample, sequenced in a study of blood T cell repertoires in COVID-19. Sequenced by immunoSEQ multiplex PCR; TCRdb stores in-frame clones only, minus some. The profile shows 250,000 to 300,000 clones, nearly 90% of them singletons. Material: PBMCs or T cells enriched from blood (not recorded which). The receptors stem from a woman aged 50 to 65 who had been exposed to COVID-19.

The J gene is TRBJ2-7, the V gene TRBV5-6, with TRBD1 identical over 10 bases. The V gene's germline CDR1 is SGHDT and CDR2 YYEEEE. The CDR3 runs to 16 residues. With 0 bases clipped from V and 7 bases from J, the junction kept 10 bases outside the gene matches. The CDR3 region is CASSLVGQGTRREQYF. The DNA for the CDR3 is TGTGCCAGCAGCTTGGTGGGACAGGGGACCCGGAGGGAGCAGTACTTC.

The J gene is TRBJ2-1, the V gene TRBV19; 7 bases align to TRBD1. The CDR3 is 21 amino acids. CDR1 and CDR2 from the germline V gene are LNHDA and SQIVND (reference sequence). Trimming took 1 base from V and 4 from J; bases not matched to a gene: 22. CDR3: CASSIVSWDRHSAKPYNEQFF. CDR3 DNA: TGTGCCAGTAGTATAGTGTCGTGGGACAGACACTCGGCTAAACCATACAATGAGCAGTTCTTC.

The chain recombines TRBV7-2 with TRBJ2-1; 7 nucleotides agree with TRBD1. The CDR3 has 16 residues. The junction had 7 bases not matched to a gene; V was cut back by 5 bases and J by 0 bases. From germline, CDR1 is SGHTA and CDR2 FQGNSA. DNA for the CDR3: TGTGCCAGCAGCCAGGGGGTGACCTACTCCTACAATGAGCAGTTCTTC. Protein sequence: CASSQGVTYSYNEQFF.

Worth noting for this clone: This sample also contains other DNA sequences that code for the same CDR3. The V and J genes are TRBV28 and TRBJ2-7; D remains unclear. V was clipped by 5 bases and J by 4 bases, with 3 bases between them. There are 10 residues in the CDR3. In germline, CDR1 is MDHEN, CDR2 SYDVKM. The CDR3 reads CASSHYEQYF. In nucleotides, the CDR3 is TGTGCCAGCAGTCATTACGAGCAGTACTTC.

The chain employs TRBV19 and TRBJ2-7; D perhaps matches TRBD1 (5 bases). Germline loops: CDR1 LNHDA, CDR2 SQIVND (reference sequence). CDR3 size: 14 residues. The germline V and J ends were trimmed by 6 bases and 0 bases, with 12 bases remaining between them. CDR3 loop: CASRIQETSYEQYF. The DNA of the CDR3 is TGTGCCAGTAGGATACAGGAAACCTCCTACGAGCAGTACTTC.

The chain is built from TRBV10-3 and TRBJ2-3; 13 bases fit TRBD2. The germline gives CDR1 ENHRY, CDR2 SYGVKD. This CDR3 comprises 15 residues. Trimming cost V 2 bases and J 9 bases; bases outside gene matches: 5. The CDR3 loop reads CAISEATSGGFTQYF. CDR3 in DNA: TGTGCCATCAGTGAGGCGACTAGCGGGGGGTTCACGCAGTATTTT.

CDR3 nucleotides: TGTGCCAGCAGGGAGAGACAGGGGGTAAGCAATCAGCCCCAGCATTTT. Amino acids: CASRERQGVSNQPQHF. J is TRBJ1-5 and V is TRBV2; 9 bases match TRBD1. Trimming cost V 6 bases and J 1 base; bases outside gene matches: 7. The V gene's germline CDR1 is SNHLY and CDR2 FYNNEI. The CDR3 extends over 16 amino acids.

In DNA, the CDR3 is TGTGCCAGCAAAATGGAGGGTAACAATGAGCAGTTCTTC. Translating gives CASKMEGNNEQFF. This chain connects TRBV11-3 to TRBJ2-1, with TRBD2 as a possible D gene (6 bases). The CDR3 contains 13 residues. The V end lost 7 bases, the J end lost 5 bases, and 12 bases lay between the germline ends. CDR1 is SGHNT and CDR2 is YENEEA in the germline V gene.

The CDR3 protein is CAGQGYSYEQYF. The CDR3 DNA sequence: TGTGCCGGACAGGGGTACTCCTACGAGCAGTACTTC. This chain uses TRBV30 with TRBJ2-7, with 9 bases fitting TRBD1. V was pared by 8 bases and J by 0 bases, with 2 bases of the junction left unmatched. CDR3 length equals 12 residues. CDR1 and CDR2 (germline): GTSNPN, SVGIG (reference sequence).

This chain uses TRBV5-4 with TRBJ2-1; D gene unclear. In germline, CDR1 is SGHNT, CDR2 YYREEE (reference sequence). Trimming removed 4 bases from V and 7 bases from J, with 21 bases in between. This CDR3 has 16 amino acids. The CDR3: CASSGIDISIRNEQFF. In nucleotides, the CDR3 is TGTGCCAGCAGCGGCATTGACATTTCGATAAGGAATGAGCAGTTCTTC.

The rearrangement uses TRBV15 and TRBJ2-1; TRBD2 agrees at 15 bases. Losses at the gene ends were 3 bases for V and 0 bases for J; bases not matched to a gene: 9. CDR1 is LNHNV, CDR2 YYDKDF, per germline (reference sequence). This CDR3 is built from 20 residues. CDR3 loop: CATSRRGTSGGTSSYNEQFF. CDR3 DNA sequence: TGTGCCACCAGCAGGCGGGGGACTAGCGGGGGGACTAGCTCCTACAATGAGCAGTTCTTC. Using reference TRBV15 and TRBJ2-1 for the parts outside the CDR3, the full variable domain is DAMVIQNPRYQVTQFGKPVTLSCSQTLNHNVMYWYQQKSSQAPKLLFHYYDKDFNNEADTPDNFQSRRPNTSFCFLDIRSPGLGDTAMYLCATSRRGTSGGTSSYNEQFFGPGTRLTVL.

The chain couples TRBV19 to TRBJ1-2; 9 bases match TRBD1. The CDR3 spans 13 residues. Trimming at V came to 5 bases and at J to 8 bases, leaving 6 bases not matched to a gene. Germline CDR1 is LNHDA and CDR2 is SQIVND (reference sequence). This CDR3 is CASSSQGARGYTF. CDR3 bases: TGTGCCAGTAGTTCACAGGGGGCTAGAGGCTACACCTTC. Supplemented by reference TRBV19 and TRBJ1-2, the full variable domain reads DGGITQSPKYLFRKEGQNVTLSCEQNLNHDAMYWYRQDPGQGLRLIYYSQIVNDFQKGDIAEGYSVSREKKESFPLTVTSAQKNPTAFYLCASSSQGARGYTFGSGTRLTVV.

This sequence joins TRBV12-3 or TRBV12-4 and TRBJ1-5, with 7 bases matching TRBD1. Trimming cost V 5 bases and J 5 bases; bases outside gene matches: 3. This CDR3 comprises 13 residues. The CDR3 spells CASSPQGYQPQHF. The CDR3 DNA follows: TGTGCCAGCAGTCCACAGGGGTATCAGCCCCAGCATTTT.

The chain uses TRBV18 and TRBJ2-7, with D possibly matching TRBD2 (5 bases). CDR1 is KGHSH and CDR2 is LQKENI in the germline V gene. V was shortened by 3 bases and J by 10 bases, with 16 bases between the two germline ends. CDR3 size: 13 residues. CDR3 DNA: TGTGCCAGCTCACCGAAAACGAGGGCCCAACAGTACTTC. Protein sequence: CASSPKTRAQQYF. Based on the CDR3 plus reference TRBV18 and TRBJ2-7, the full variable domain is NAGVMQNPRHLVRRRGQEARLRCSPMKGHSHVYWYRQLPEEGLKFMVYLQKENIIDESGMPKERFSAEFPKEGPSILRIQQVVRGDSAAYFCASSPKTRAQQYFGPGTRLTVT.